Presented here are 6 T cell receptor beta chains from one specimen sequenced in a study of blood T cell repertoires in COVID-19. Sequencing was performed with immunoSEQ multiplex PCR; in TCRdb, only in-frame clones are kept and a portion is missing. This repertoire shows around 130,000 clones, about four fifths found once; its top ten account for roughly an eighth. Sequencing input: peripheral blood. These receptor sequences come from a woman younger than 45 who had recovered from COVID-19.

The gene calls are TRBV6-6 and TRBJ2-3; 7 bases agree with TRBD1. The CDR3 has 14 amino acids. Germline trimming cut 5 bases from V and 3 bases from J; bases unmatched to any gene: 5. Germline V gene data show CDR1 as MNHNY and CDR2 as SVGAGI (reference sequence). The CDR3 reads CASSLARGTDTQYF. In nucleotides, the CDR3 is TGTGCCAGCAGTCTCGCCAGGGGGACAGATACGCAGTATTTT.

The rearrangement links TRBV18 to TRBJ2-7, with TRBD1 matching 7 bases. V lost 3 bases, J lost 3 bases, and 5 bases stayed unmatched. CDR1 is KGHSH and CDR2 is LQKENI in the germline V gene. The CDR3 has 14 amino acids. The CDR3 here is CASSPRQGLYEQYF. The CDR3 nucleotides are TGTGCCAGCTCACCCCGACAGGGTCTCTACGAGCAGTACTTC.

V and J are TRBV2 and TRBJ1-4; 9 bases fit TRBD1. The V gene's germline CDR1 is SNHLY and CDR2 FYNNEI. The CDR3 has 16 residues. J gave up 8 bases and V 6 bases, and 13 bases lay outside the gene matches. This CDR3 reads CASSHIPGQGKEKLFF. DNA for the CDR3: TGTGCCAGCAGCCACATACCGGGACAGGGTAAAGAAAAACTGTTTTTT.

The chain combines TRBV19 with TRBJ2-6; no clear D gene. The CDR3 has 13 amino acids. The V gene lost 9 bases and the J gene lost 4 bases, with 10 bases spanning the gap. Germline CDR1 LNHDA, CDR2 SQIVND (reference sequence). This CDR3 reads CASLKKGANVLTF. In DNA form, the CDR3 reads TGTGCCAGCCTAAAAAAGGGGGCCAACGTCCTGACTTTC.

This clone has more than one count but fewer than ten. V and J are TRBV5-4 and TRBJ1-1; possible D gene TRBD1, 5 bases. This CDR3 comprises 13 residues. Trimming stripped 5 bases from V and 1 base from J, with 9 bases between. Germline CDR1 SGHNT, CDR2 YYREEE (reference sequence). The CDR3 here is CASSTGGNTEAFF. CDR3 nucleotides: TGTGCCAGCAGTACAGGTGGGAACACTGAAGCTTTCTTT.

This clone was recorded a few times. The chain links TRBV2 to TRBJ2-7; TRBD2 aligns across 7 bases. V lost 8 bases to trimming and J lost 9 bases; unmatched junction nucleotides: 10. The CDR3 consists of 12 residues. Germline CDR1 and CDR2: SNHLY and FYNNEI. The DNA of the CDR3 is TGTGCCAGCCAAATTGGACCGGGGGGGCAGTACTTC. Amino acid sequence: CASQIGPGGQYF.